What follows are 18 T cell receptor beta chains derived from one specimen sequenced in a study of blood T cell repertoires in COVID-19. Profiling relied on immunoSEQ multiplex PCR, and the TCRdb table lists in-frame clones only, not all of them. Of about 250,000 clones listed, over 75% are singletons. The material sequenced was PBMCs or T cells enriched from blood (not recorded which). The source is a woman in her 50s with acute COVID-19.

This chain connects TRBV3-1 (or the pseudogene TRBV3-2) to TRBJ1-2; possible D gene TRBD1, 6 bases. The V gene lost 4 bases and the J gene lost 5 bases, with 11 bases spanning the gap. The CDR3 has 13 amino acids. The germline V gene has CDR1 LGHDT and CDR2 YNNKEL (reference sequence). The CDR3 region is CASSPPGVYGYTF. The DNA of the CDR3 is TGTGCCAGCAGCCCTCCAGGGGTTTATGGCTACACCTTC.

This chain joins TRBV6-5 and TRBJ2-7; 8 bases fit TRBD1. Germline V gene data show CDR1 as MNHEY and CDR2 as SVGAGI. This CDR3 is 14 amino acids long. V lost 2 bases and J lost 2; bases outside the gene matches: 2. The CDR3 loop is CASSYPGQAYEQYF. The CDR3 DNA sequence: TGTGCCAGCAGTTACCCGGGACAGGCCTACGAGCAGTACTTC.

This chain uses TRBV30 with TRBJ1-4; D ambiguous. Between the trimmed V and J ends, which lost 2 bases and 5 bases, there was a span of 6 bases. The CDR3 extends over 12 amino acids. Germline V gene data show CDR1 as GTSNPN and CDR2 as SVGIG (reference sequence). The DNA for the CDR3 is TGTGCCTGGAGTAGCAGGAATGAAAAACTGTTTTTT. The encoded protein is CAWSSRNEKLFF. Together with reference TRBV30 and TRBJ1-4, the CDR3 gives the full variable domain: SQTIHQWPATLVQPVGSPLSLECTVEGTSNPNLYWYRQAAGRGLQLLFYSVGIGQISSEVPQNLSASRPQDRQFILSSKKLLLSDSGFYLCAWSSRNEKLFFGSGTQLSVL.

This clone was detected a few times. The chain links TRBV27 to TRBJ2-2, with 8 bases identical to TRBD2. CDR3 length equals 17 residues. From germline, CDR1 is MNHEY and CDR2 SMNVEV (reference sequence). V was clipped by 5 bases and J by 4 bases; unmatched bases: 12. The CDR3 nucleotides are TGTGCCAGCAGTCTCAACCCGGGGGGGGCCATCACCGGGGAGCTGTTTTTT. It is translated as CASSLNPGGAITGELFF.

The chain uses TRBV7-9 and TRBJ1-1; no clear D gene. The CDR3 sequence is 12 residues long. Germline V gene lookup returns CDR1 SEHNR and CDR2 FQNEAQ (reference sequence). Trimming pared 5 bases from V and 6 bases from J, leaving 10 bases between. Here the CDR3 reads CASSPGTAEAFF. The CDR3 DNA follows: TGTGCCAGCAGCCCAGGTACGGCTGAAGCTTTCTTT.

This chain joins TRBV27 and TRBJ1-1; 7 nucleotides line up with TRBD1. The CDR3 contains 14 residues. Germline V gene sequence: CDR1 MNHEY, CDR2 SMNVEV (reference sequence). J was trimmed by 0 bases and V by 6 bases; bases with no gene match: 4. CDR3 amino acids: CASRLGQLNTEAFF. The CDR3, as DNA: TGTGCCAGCAGATTGGGACAGCTGAACACTGAAGCTTTCTTT.

The chain combines TRBV14 with TRBJ1-1; D gene ambiguous. This CDR3 has 14 amino acids. Per germline, CDR1 SGHDN and CDR2 FVKESK. The V end lost 2 bases, the J end lost 1 base, and 8 bases lay between the germline ends. CDR3 region: CASSQYGWNTEAFF. The DNA of the CDR3 is TGTGCCAGCAGCCAATACGGTTGGAACACTGAAGCTTTCTTT.

The CDR3 here is CASTPGQGATGELFF. Written as DNA, the CDR3 is TGTGCCAGCACCCCGGGACAGGGGGCTACCGGGGAGCTGTTTTTT. The chain recombines TRBV5-4 with TRBJ2-2, with TRBD1 matching 12 bases. The CDR3 extends over 15 amino acids. Germline V gene data show CDR1 as SGHNT and CDR2 as YYREEE (reference sequence). V was clipped by 6 bases and J by 5 bases; unmatched bases: 5.

The rearrangement uses TRBV3-1 (or the pseudogene TRBV3-2) and TRBJ1-4; weak D call: TRBD1 (5 bases). The germline CDR1 and CDR2 sequences are LGHDT and YNNKEL (reference sequence). The CDR3 has 15 residues. Trimming shortened V by 5 bases and J by 8 bases, and 18 bases separated the two germline ends. As DNA, the CDR3 is TGTGCCAGCAGCTCCCGGGGCCTGCGGGAGGAAAAACTGTTTTTT. This codes for CASSSRGLREEKLFF.

On this clone: This CDR3 is also generated by other DNA sequences in the sample. The chain combines TRBV18 with TRBJ2-5, with D possibly matching TRBD2 (5 bases). V shed 6 bases and J shed 5 bases, with 7 bases lying between them. Germline V gene data show CDR1 as KGHSH and CDR2 as LQKENI. The CDR3 runs 11 residues. The CDR3 DNA follows: TGTGCCAGCTCCTCGGGGGAGACCCAGTACTTC. Translating it yields CASSSGETQYF.

The rearrangement joins TRBV7-2 to TRBJ2-1, with TRBD1 identical over 12 bases. This CDR3 region has 16 residues. From germline, CDR1 is SGHTA and CDR2 FQGNSA. J was trimmed by 3 bases and V by 5 bases; bases with no gene match: 5. DNA for the CDR3: TGTGCCAGCAGCCCTGGGACAGGGGGCTTCTACAATGAGCAGTTCTTC. Translated: CASSPGTGGFYNEQFF.

This clone appeared a single time. The chain has TRBV5-4 and TRBJ2-3, with 14 bases identical to TRBD2. The ends lost 0 bases at V and 3 bases at J; junction bases unmatched: 3. Germline V CDR1 and CDR2: SGHNT, YYREEE (reference sequence). This CDR3 contains 17 residues. The CDR3 region has the DNA TGTGCCAGCAGCTTGGGACTAGCGGGGGGGAGGACAGATACGCAGTATTTT. This sequence encodes CASSLGLAGGRTDTQYF.

J is TRBJ2-2 and V is TRBV9; TRBD1 is a possible D gene (6 bases). The germline V gene has CDR1 SGDLS and CDR2 YYNGEE. The CDR3 spans 17 residues. Trimming took 2 bases from V and 3 from J, leaving 17 bases between them. The CDR3 spells CASSVIFGGPDTGELFF. CDR3 sequence (DNA): TGTGCCAGCAGCGTTATTTTTGGGGGCCCGGACACCGGGGAGCTGTTTTTT.

This chain links TRBV7-2 with TRBJ2-7; D perhaps matches TRBD2 (6 bases). V was shortened by 2 bases and J by 3 bases, with 11 bases between the two germline ends. The V gene's germline CDR1 is SGHTA and CDR2 FQGNSA. This CDR3 is built from 14 residues. CDR3 bases: TGTGCCAGCAGCTTAACCAGGAGGGACTACGAGCAGTACTTC. Translation: CASSLTRRDYEQYF.

The chain couples TRBV18 to TRBJ2-1, with TRBD1 identical over 8 bases. V gave up 5 bases and J gave up 3 bases; unmatched junction bases: 9. Germline V gene data show CDR1 as KGHSH and CDR2 as LQKENI. The length of the CDR3 is 16 residues. The CDR3 region has the DNA TGTGCCAGCTCATCGACAGGGGAGATTGGCTACAATGAGCAGTTCTTC. This codes for CASSSTGEIGYNEQFF.

The J gene is TRBJ1-4, the V gene TRBV7-9, with a possible D match to TRBD1 (6 bases). The V and J ends lost 3 bases and 5 bases respectively, with 13 bases between them. Per the germline V gene, CDR1 is SEHNR and CDR2 is FQNEAQ (reference sequence). The CDR3 spans 15 residues. The CDR3 loop reads CASSFRGQWNEKLFF. DNA for the CDR3: TGTGCCAGCAGCTTTAGGGGACAATGGAATGAAAAACTGTTTTTT.

V usage is TRBV6-2 or TRBV6-3 and J usage is TRBJ1-1; the match to TRBD1 covers 8 bases. Germline V CDR1 and CDR2: MNHEY, SVGEGT. V dropped 6 bases and J dropped 1; count of bases not matched to a gene: 16. The CDR3 totals 18 residues. CDR3 nucleotides: TGTGCCAGCAGCTCGCTCCTTTTGACAGGGGCATGGAACACTGAAGCTTTCTTT. It specifies CASSSLLLTGAWNTEAFF.

This clone was seen only a few times. The J gene is TRBJ2-2, the V gene TRBV6-2 or TRBV6-3, with D perhaps TRBD2 (5 bases). The CDR3 has 14 residues. Germline V gives CDR1 MNHEY, CDR2 SVGEGT. Deletions cut 5 bases from V and 2 bases from J, with 9 bases between. The CDR3, as DNA: TGTGCCAGCAGTGACTACCTAAACACCGGGGAGCTGTTTTTT. This gives the protein CASSDYLNTGELFF.